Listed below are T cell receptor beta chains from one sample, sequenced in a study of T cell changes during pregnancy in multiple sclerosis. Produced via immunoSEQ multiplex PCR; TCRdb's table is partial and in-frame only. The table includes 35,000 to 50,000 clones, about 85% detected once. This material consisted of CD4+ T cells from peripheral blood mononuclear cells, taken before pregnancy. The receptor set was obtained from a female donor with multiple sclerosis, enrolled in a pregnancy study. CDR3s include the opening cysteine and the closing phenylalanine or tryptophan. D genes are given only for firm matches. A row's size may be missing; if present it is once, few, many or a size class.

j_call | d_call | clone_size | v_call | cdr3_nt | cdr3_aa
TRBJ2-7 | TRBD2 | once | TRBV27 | TGTGCCAGCAGCCTCCTTAGCGGGAGCTACTACGAGCAGTACTTC | CASSLLSGSYYEQYF
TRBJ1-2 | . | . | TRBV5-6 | TGTGCCAGCAGCTTGGGAACAGGGACCTATGGCTACACCTTC | CASSLGTGTYGYTF
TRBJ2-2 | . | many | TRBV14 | TGTGCCAGCAGCCAAAGGGCCAAAGGGGACACCGGGGAGCTGTTTTTT | CASSQRAKGDTGELFF
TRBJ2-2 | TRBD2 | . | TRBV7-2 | TGTGCCAGCAGCTTACTAGCGGGGTCCACCGGGGAGCTGTTTTTT | CASSLLAGSTGELFF
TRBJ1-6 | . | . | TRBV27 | TGTGCCAGCAGTTTAACCCCACCAACAGGGCCGGCGAGTTCACCCCTCCACTTT | CASSLTPPTGPASSPLHF
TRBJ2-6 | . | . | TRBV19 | TGTGCCAGTTCTCCTAGCTCTGGGGCCAACGTCCTGACTTTC | CASSPSSGANVLTF
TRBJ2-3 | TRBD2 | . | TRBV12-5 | TGTGCTAGTGGTTCGCTGCCTAGCGGGAGTCGCACAGATACGCAGTATTTT | CASGSLPSGSRTDTQYF
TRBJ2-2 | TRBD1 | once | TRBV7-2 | TGTGCCAGCACCCTTCGACAGGGGGTTGCCGGGGAGCTGTTTTTT | CASTLRQGVAGELFF
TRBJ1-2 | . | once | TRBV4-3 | TGCGCCAGCAGCCAAAAAAGGGGCAATAGGAACACCTTC | CASSQKRGNRNTF
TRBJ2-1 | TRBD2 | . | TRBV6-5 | TGTGCCAGCAGTGGGACTAGCGGGGGAATCGAGCAGTTCTTC | CASSGTSGGIEQFF
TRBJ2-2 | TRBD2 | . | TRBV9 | TGTGCCAGCAGCATGGGGACTAGCGGGAGACGGGTCACCGGGGAGCTGTTTTTT | CASSMGTSGRRVTGELFF
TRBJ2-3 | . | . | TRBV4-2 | TGTGCCAGCAGCTATTTAGATACGCAGTATTTT | CASSYLDTQYF
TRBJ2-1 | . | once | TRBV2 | TGTGCCAGCAAAGCAACCCTATTAGACAATGAGCAGTTCTTC | CASKATLLDNEQFF
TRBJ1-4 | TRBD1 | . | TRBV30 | TGTGCCTGGATCCGACAGGGACATGAAAAACTGTTTTTT | CAWIRQGHEKLFF
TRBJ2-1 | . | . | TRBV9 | TGTGCCAGCAGTCTTAACTACAATGAGCAGTTCTTC | CASSLNYNEQFF
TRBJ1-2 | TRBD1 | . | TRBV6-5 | TGTGCCAGCAGTTACTCTACAGGGGGAAGAAGGGGCTACACCTTC | CASSYSTGGRRGYTF
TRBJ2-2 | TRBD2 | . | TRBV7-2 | TGTGCCAGCAGCACTGGGACTAGCGCTTCCGGGGAGCTGTTTTTT | CASSTGTSASGELFF
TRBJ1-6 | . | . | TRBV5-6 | TGTGCCAGCAGCTCGGATTGGACTCGCCTTTCTTCACCCCTCCACTTT | CASSSDWTRLSSPLHF
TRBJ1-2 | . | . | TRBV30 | TGTGCCCGCGAACAGGGATCGGAAGGCTACACCTTC | CAREQGSEGYTF
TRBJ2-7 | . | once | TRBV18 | TGTGCCAGCTCGGCGGGGTTCACCTACGAGCAGTACTTC | CASSAGFTYEQYF
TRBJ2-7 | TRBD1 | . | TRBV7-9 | TGTGCCAGCAGCTTTAAACAGGGGGGATTGGACGAGCAGTACTTC | CASSFKQGGLDEQYF
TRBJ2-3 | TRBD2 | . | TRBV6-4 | TGTGCCAGCAGTGATAGCGGGGGGGCCACAGATACGCAGTATTTT | CASSDSGGATDTQYF
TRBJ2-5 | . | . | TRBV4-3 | TGCGCCAGCAGCCAAGATGCGCTTCAAGAGACCCAGTACTTC | CASSQDALQETQYF
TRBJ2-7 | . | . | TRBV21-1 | TGTGCCAGCAGCAAAGAAACTAGAATGGGCTACGAGCAGTACTTC | CASSKETRMGYEQYF
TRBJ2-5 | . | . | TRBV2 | TGTGCCAGCCTTACAGGGAATCGAGAGACCCAGTACTTC | CASLTGNRETQYF